The 27 T cell receptor beta chains below come from one sample, sequenced in a study of blood T cell repertoires in COVID-19. Libraries were prepared by immunoSEQ multiplex PCR; TCRdb keeps only in-frame clonotypes and omits some of them. The sample gives 250,000 to 300,000 clones, 85% to 90% of which show up once; around 15% is in the top ten. The material sequenced was PBMCs or T cells enriched from blood (not recorded which). These receptors were obtained from a man younger than 35 who had recovered from COVID-19.

J is TRBJ2-5 and V is TRBV3-1 (or the pseudogene TRBV3-2), with D unresolved. Germline lookup yields CDR1 LGHDT and CDR2 YNNKEL (reference sequence). Trimming removed 4 bases at V and 5 bases at J, with 17 bases between. CDR3 size: 15 residues. CDR3 nucleotide sequence: TGTGCCAGCAGCCTGGGCCCCGAAGCAGGCGAGACCCAGTACTTC. It encodes CASSLGPEAGETQYF.

J is TRBJ2-7 and V is TRBV7-2, with 7 bases matching TRBD2. Germline V gene data show CDR1 as SGHTA and CDR2 as FQGNSA. V lost 2 bases and J lost 2; bases outside the gene matches: 3. CDR3 length equals 14 residues. The CDR3 spells CASSLLAVAYEQYF. CDR3 bases: TGTGCCAGCAGCTTACTAGCGGTCGCCTACGAGCAGTACTTC.

The rearrangement links TRBV19 to TRBJ2-1; D is possibly TRBD2 (5 bases). The germline CDR1 and CDR2 sequences are LNHDA and SQIVND (reference sequence). The CDR3 has 14 amino acids. V lost 4 bases to trimming and J lost 3 bases, with 10 bases between them. The CDR3, as DNA: TGTGCCAGTAGTAGGGCTAGCAGCTACAATGAGCAGTTCTTC. It codes for CASSRASSYNEQFF.

V and J are TRBV5-1 and TRBJ1-1; D might be TRBD1 (5 bases). The CDR3 extends over 14 amino acids. Per the germline V gene, CDR1 is SGHRS and CDR2 is YFSETQ. The V end was cut by 4 bases, the J end by 4 bases, with 14 bases between. CDR3 DNA: TGCGCCAGCAGCCCTGGGGCGTCGACCACTGAAGCTTTCTTT. It is translated as CASSPGASTTEAFF. Looking up the rest from reference TRBV5-1 and TRBJ1-1 gives the full variable domain: KAGVTQTPRYLIKTRGQQVTLSCSPISGHRSVSWYQQTPGQGLQFLFEYFSETQRNKGNFPGRFSGRQFSNSRSEMNVSTLELGDSALYLCASSPGASTTEAFFGQGTRLTVV.

The chain uses TRBV30 and TRBJ1-5; D uncertain. With 3 bases removed from V and 4 bases from J, the gap between germline ends came to 10 bases. This CDR3 comprises 13 residues. Germline V gene lookup returns CDR1 GTSNPN and CDR2 SVGIG (reference sequence). The CDR3 protein is CAWSGDPNQPQHF. The CDR3 DNA sequence: TGTGCCTGGAGCGGGGATCCTAATCAGCCCCAGCATTTT.

This sequence joins TRBV3-1 (or the pseudogene TRBV3-2) and TRBJ1-2; D remains ambiguous. The ends were cut back, 4 bases at V and 4 bases at J, with 19 bases in the middle. In germline, CDR1 is LGHDT, CDR2 YNNKEL (reference sequence). The CDR3 extends over 16 amino acids. The CDR3: CASSPRGHALSYGYTF. CDR3 sequence (DNA): TGTGCCAGCAGCCCCCGAGGCCACGCTCTATCCTATGGCTACACCTTC.

The chain recombines TRBV1 with TRBJ2-1; the tabulated D call, TRBD2, remains unverified against the DNA. TRBV1 is recorded as a pseudogene. The CDR3 consists of 16 residues. DNA for the CDR3: TGCACCAGCAGCCAAGACGGGGGATCGCCCTACAATGAGCAGTTCTTC. Its protein product is CTSSQDGGSPYNEQFF.

This chain connects TRBV12-3 or TRBV12-4 to TRBJ1-2; D remains ambiguous. This CDR3 is 13 amino acids long. Trimming took off 2 bases at V and 1 base at J, with 5 bases between the two ends. CDR3 amino acids: CASSLYGNYGYTF. CDR3 sequence (DNA): TGTGCCAGCAGTTTATACGGTAACTATGGCTACACCTTC.

This clone was counted only a few times. This chain connects TRBV30 to TRBJ2-7; TRBD2 might be the D (6 bases). The V and J ends lost 5 bases and 2 bases respectively, with 22 bases between them. This CDR3 is 16 amino acids long. Germline CDR1 GTSNPN, CDR2 SVGIG (reference sequence). The CDR3 bases are TGTGCCTGGGGGTACCGAGCGGGTAAACTAACCTACGAGCAGTACTTC. Protein: CAWGYRAGKLTYEQYF.

V is TRBV5-1 and J is TRBJ2-3, with 11 nucleotides matching TRBD1. The germline CDR1 and CDR2 sequences are SGHRS and YFSETQ. This CDR3 is built from 15 residues. J was trimmed by 5 bases and V by 2 bases; bases with no gene match: 4. CDR3 nucleotides: TGCGCCAGCAGCTTCGGACAGGGGGCAATAGATACGCAGTATTTT. Its protein product is CASSFGQGAIDTQYF. Full variable domain (remainder filled in from reference TRBV5-1 and TRBJ2-3): KAGVTQTPRYLIKTRGQQVTLSCSPISGHRSVSWYQQTPGQGLQFLFEYFSETQRNKGNFPGRFSGRQFSNSRSEMNVSTLELGDSALYLCASSFGQGAIDTQYFGPGTRLTVL.

The rearrangement joins TRBV19 to TRBJ2-2; D might be TRBD1 (6 bases). V lost 6 bases and J lost 2, with 19 bases in between. The germline V gene encodes CDR1 LNHDA and CDR2 SQIVND (reference sequence). This CDR3 has 17 residues. CDR3 DNA: TGTGCCAGTAGACCCCTACTCTCCAGGGGCAACACCGGGGAGCTGTTTTTT. Protein: CASRPLLSRGNTGELFF. The full variable domain, with the rest looked up from reference TRBV19 and TRBJ2-2, is DGGITQSPKYLFRKEGQNVTLSCEQNLNHDAMYWYRQDPGQGLRLIYYSQIVNDFQKGDIAEGYSVSREKKESFPLTVTSAQKNPTAFYLCASRPLLSRGNTGELFFGEGSRLTVL.

This clone was found a few times. The chain uses TRBV5-1 and TRBJ1-6, with 9 bases lining up with TRBD1. The trim removed 5 bases at V and 8 bases at J, leaving 8 bases unmatched. Germline V CDR1 and CDR2: SGHRS, YFSETQ. This CDR3 contains 15 residues. The CDR3 sequence is CASRTTGTGHSPLHF. The CDR3 DNA is TGCGCCAGCAGGACAACCGGGACAGGGCATTCACCCCTCCACTTT.

V and J are TRBV4-1 and TRBJ1-2; TRBD1 matches at 7 bases. Germline CDR1 reads MGHRA; CDR2 reads YSYEKL. V gave up 4 bases and J gave up 5 bases; unmatched junction bases: 10. CDR3 size: 15 residues. The CDR3 loop is CASSPTRDSGYGYTF. The CDR3 DNA follows: TGCGCCAGCAGCCCCACCCGGGACAGCGGTTATGGCTACACCTTC.

V is TRBV5-1 and J is TRBJ1-4; no definite D call. The CDR3 loop spans 14 amino acids. Trimming removed 1 base at V and 8 bases at J, with 12 bases between. Germline CDR1 and CDR2: SGHRS and YFSETQ. The CDR3 reads CASSLFGQTEKLFF. The CDR3 DNA reads TGCGCCAGCAGCTTGTTTGGGCAGACAGAAAAACTGTTTTTT.

In this sample, this clone turned up once. This rearrangement joins TRBV6-1 to TRBJ2-7; 8 nucleotides agree with TRBD2. This CDR3 spans 16 amino acids. The ends lost 2 bases at V and 2 bases at J; junction bases unmatched: 8. CDR1 and CDR2 from the germline V gene are MNHNS and SASEGT. CDR3 sequence reads: CASSETRGGRTYEQYF. CDR3 coding DNA: TGTGCCAGCAGTGAAACCCGGGGGGGGAGGACCTACGAGCAGTACTTC.

The CDR3 spells CASSLGARGGETQYF. The CDR3 bases are TGTGCCAGCAGCTTAGGGGCACGGGGAGGGGAGACCCAGTACTTC. The chain joins TRBV7-6 to TRBJ2-5; 7 positions match TRBD2. This CDR3 contains 15 residues. CDR1 SGHVS and CDR2 FNYEAQ come from the germline V gene. V was pared by 1 base and J by 5 bases, with 7 bases of the junction left unmatched.

This chain joins TRBV7-9 and TRBJ2-2, with 11 bases that match TRBD2. CDR3 size: 15 residues. The V segment lost 6 bases and the J segment 4 bases; nucleotides outside the gene matches: 4. CDR1 and CDR2 (germline): SEHNR, FQNEAQ (reference sequence). CDR3 protein: CASRGTSGPTGELFF. The DNA for the CDR3 is TGTGCCAGCAGGGGGACTAGCGGTCCCACCGGGGAGCTGTTTTTT.

The rearrangement uses TRBV7-2 and TRBJ2-3, with 13 bases matching TRBD2. Trimming at V came to 5 bases and at J to 6 bases, leaving 5 bases not matched to a gene. The CDR3 totals 15 residues. Germline V gene data show CDR1 as SGHTA and CDR2 as FQGNSA. The CDR3 loop reads CASSPGLAGADTQYF. CDR3 DNA sequence: TGTGCCAGCAGCCCCGGACTAGCGGGGGCTGATACGCAGTATTTT.

This sequence joins TRBV6-5 and TRBJ1-4, with D perhaps TRBD1 (6 bases). Trimming removed 6 bases at V and 8 bases at J, with 19 bases between. Looked up from germline, CDR1 is MNHEY and CDR2 is SVGAGI. The CDR3 totals 15 residues. CDR3 residues: CASRLAQGKEEKLFF. The CDR3 DNA reads as TGTGCCAGCAGATTAGCTCAGGGGAAAGAGGAAAAACTGTTTTTT.

V is TRBV25-1 and J is TRBJ1-4; the D gene is possibly TRBD1 (5 bases). The CDR3 covers 16 residues. Trimming left V 0 bases short and J 4 bases short, with 12 bases between. In germline, CDR1 is MGHDK, CDR2 SYGVNS. The CDR3 DNA reads TGTGCCAGCAGTGAATATTTGCAGGGTCATAATGAAAAACTGTTTTTT. Its translation is CASSEYLQGHNEKLFF. The entire variable domain, with the rest obtained from reference TRBV25-1 and TRBJ1-4, is as follows: EADIYQTPRYLVIGTGKKITLECSQTMGHDKMYWYQQDPGMELHLIHYSYGVNSTEKGDLSSESTVSRIRTEHFPLTLESARPSHTSQYLCASSEYLQGHNEKLFFGSGTQLSVL.

The chain uses TRBV21-1 and TRBJ2-4; the table's D call of TRBD2 was not tested on the DNA. TRBV21-1 is flagged as a pseudogene. The CDR3 is made up of 17 amino acids. The CDR3 spells CASSPPEASGAKNIQYF. As DNA, the CDR3 is TGTGCCAGCAGCCCCCCGGAGGCTAGCGGGGCCAAAAACATTCAGTACTTC.

This clone occurred once. V is TRBV6-5 and J is TRBJ2-1, with 7 positions matching TRBD2. With V trimmed by 6 bases and J by 3 bases, 8 bases remained unmatched. Germline V gives CDR1 MNHEY, CDR2 SVGAGI. This CDR3 has 15 amino acids. DNA of the CDR3: TGTGCCAGCAGACGAAGTAGCGGGTTCTACAATGAGCAGTTCTTC. Translation gives CASRRSSGFYNEQFF.

V usage is TRBV21-1 and J usage is TRBJ2-1; the DNA was not compared with TRBD2, the D call given in the table. TRBV21-1 is a pseudogene locus. This CDR3 spans 17 amino acids. The CDR3 spells CASSKATSGGPGNEQFF. As DNA, the CDR3 is TGTGCCAGCAGCAAAGCGACTAGCGGGGGACCAGGGAATGAGCAGTTCTTC.

The V call is TRBV3-1 (or the pseudogene TRBV3-2), the J call TRBJ2-3; TRBD2 matches at 8 bases. Losses at the gene ends were 1 base for V and 1 base for J; bases not matched to a gene: 4. The CDR3 length is 16 residues. From germline, CDR1 is LGHDT and CDR2 YNNKEL (reference sequence). CDR3 in amino acids: CASSQGTAGGTDTQYF. The CDR3 region has the DNA TGTGCCAGCAGCCAAGGTACAGCGGGAGGCACAGATACGCAGTATTTT.

The chain links TRBV7-6 to TRBJ1-3, with TRBD1 matching over 7 bases. V was pared by 3 bases and J by 0 bases, with 2 bases of the junction left unmatched. The CDR3 sequence is 15 residues long. Germline CDR1 is SGHVS and CDR2 is FNYEAQ. DNA of the CDR3: TGTGCCAGCAGCTTTCAGGGGGGCTCTGGAAACACCATATATTTT. As protein: CASSFQGGSGNTIYF.

The J gene is TRBJ2-1, the V gene TRBV12-3 or TRBV12-4, with unresolved D. The V gene lost 6 bases and the J gene lost 2 bases, with 8 bases spanning the gap. The CDR3 runs to 13 residues. CDR3 bases: TGTGCCAGCAGCCCGAGAGCCTACAATGAGCAGTTCTTC. It encodes CASSPRAYNEQFF.

The rearrangement joins TRBV30 to TRBJ1-3; D perhaps matches TRBD1 (6 bases). The CDR3 spans 16 residues. The V end lost 8 bases, the J end lost 0 bases, and 20 bases lay between the germline ends. Per germline, CDR1 GTSNPN and CDR2 SVGIG (reference sequence). The CDR3 reads CARVERGTHSGNTIYF. The DNA of the CDR3 is TGTGCCCGGGTAGAGAGGGGGACCCACTCTGGAAACACCATATATTTT.